This entry describes one TCR beta chain. The data belong to a study of OX40 agonist ivuxolimab in advanced cancers. From germline, CDR1 is SGDLS and CDR2 YYNGEE. The CDR3 runs to 16 residues. V trimming: 2 bases; J trimming: 3 bases; junction bases outside the gene matches: 8. Assay: immunoSEQ multiplex PCR; the TCRdb copy retains only in-frame clones and omits some. The repertoire holds 30,000 to 40,000 clones, with more than 80% as singletons. V and J are TRBV9 and TRBJ2-1; 7 nucleotides line up with TRBD2. The source is an adult with an advanced solid tumor such as melanoma, head and neck, liver or kidney cancer. Here the sequenced sample was CD4+ or CD8+ T cells sorted from blood, taken in a trial of the OX40 agonist ivuxolimab. As DNA, the CDR3 is TGTGCCAGCAGCGTTCACGGCGGGGGTTACTACAATGAGCAGTTCTTC. The encoded protein is CASSVHGGGYYNEQFF.